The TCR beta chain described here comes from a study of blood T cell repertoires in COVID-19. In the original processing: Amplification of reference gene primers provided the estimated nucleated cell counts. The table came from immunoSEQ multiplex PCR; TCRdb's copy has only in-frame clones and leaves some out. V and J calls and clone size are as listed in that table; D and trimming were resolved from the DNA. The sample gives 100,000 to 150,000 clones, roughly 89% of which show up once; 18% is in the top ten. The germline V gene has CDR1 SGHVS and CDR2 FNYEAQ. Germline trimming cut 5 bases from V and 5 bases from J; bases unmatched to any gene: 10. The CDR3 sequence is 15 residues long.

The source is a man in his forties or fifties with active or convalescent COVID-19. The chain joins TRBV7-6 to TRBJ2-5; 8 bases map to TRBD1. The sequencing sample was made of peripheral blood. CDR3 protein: CASSPGQEEKETQYF. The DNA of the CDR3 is TGTGCCAGCAGCCCGGGACAGGAGGAGAAGGAGACCCAGTACTTC.